What follows are 24 T cell receptor beta chains derived from one specimen sequenced in a study of vaccination and CD4 T cells after COVID-19. Sample treatment: roughly 10-day PBMC culture with coronavirus spike peptide pools or control peptides (ViraFEST assay). Those CD4+ T cells from the unexposed donor predate the COVID-19 pandemic (2011-2018). Antigens of these TCRs are unknown. The study sequenced cultured CD4+ T cell DNA using the Oncomine TCR Beta short-read assay. Once CD4+ T cells had been cultured, genomic DNA was extracted from them. Via MiXCR, TCRdb re-called the PCR reads, giving one row per CDR3 protein. The data contain roughly 10,000 distinct CDR3 sequences, around 34% of them seen just once; the ten biggest clones take up 15% to 20%. Sample: CD4+ T cells from blood, cultured in vitro. The receptors shown here come from a human donor in good health.

The chain carries TRBV29-1 and TRBJ2-7; TRBD2 agrees at 10 bases. Trimming took 4 bases from V and 1 from J; bases not matched to a gene: 7. The CDR3 consists of 15 residues. Germline loops: CDR1 SQVTM, CDR2 ANQGSEA. The DNA of the CDR3 is TGCAGCGTTGCACTAGCGGGATCGCGTTCCTACGAGCAGTACTTC. Its protein is CSVALAGSRSYEQYF.

In its sample, this clonotype was seen a few times. The genes are TRBV14 and TRBJ2-2; 14 bases align to TRBD2. The CDR3 loop spans 19 amino acids. The germline gives CDR1 SGHDN, CDR2 FVKESK. V was pared by 0 bases and J by 3 bases, with 6 bases of the junction left unmatched. The CDR3 DNA sequence: TGTGCCAGCAGCCAAGAGGGACTAGCGGGAGTGGGTGACACCGGGGAGCTGTTTTTT. Protein product: CASSQEGLAGVGDTGELFF.

The V gene is TRBV7-3, the J gene TRBJ2-3; D call uncertain. V lost 5 bases and J lost 5, with 11 bases in between. The germline V gene encodes CDR1 SGHTA and CDR2 FQGTGA. This CDR3 comprises 13 residues. The CDR3 is CASSASQEDTQYF. Here the CDR3 DNA reads TGTGCCAGCAGCGCCAGCCAGGAAGATACGCAGTATTTT.

Only a few counts were recorded for this clonotype. The chain couples TRBV29-1 to TRBJ1-2, with TRBD1 matching over 8 bases. CDR1 SQVTM and CDR2 ANQGSEA come from the germline V gene. The trim removed 4 bases at V and 0 bases at J, leaving 13 bases unmatched. The CDR3 runs 17 residues. The CDR3 reads CSVGAGGAPGANYGYTF. The CDR3 DNA reads TGCAGCGTTGGGGCAGGGGGCGCCCCCGGGGCTAACTATGGCTACACCTTC.

The rearrangement uses TRBV9 and TRBJ1-1, with D uncertain. Germline V gene lookup returns CDR1 SGDLS and CDR2 YYNGEE. The V and J ends lost 0 bases and 0 bases respectively, with 9 bases between them. This CDR3 is 15 amino acids long. This CDR3 is CASSVVDGMNTEAFF. CDR3 nucleotides: TGTGCCAGCAGCGTAGTTGATGGAATGAACACTGAAGCTTTCTTT.

This clonotype was found a few times. This chain joins TRBV15 and TRBJ2-1, with D possibly matching TRBD2 (6 bases). Trimming took off 1 base at V and 2 bases at J, with 6 bases between the two ends. The germline V gene has CDR1 LNHNV and CDR2 YYDKDF (reference sequence). The CDR3 covers 14 residues. The CDR3 here is CATSRAGAYNEQFF. The CDR3 DNA reads TGTGCCACCAGCAGAGCGGGAGCCTACAATGAGCAGTTCTTC.

In DNA form, the CDR3 reads TGCAGCGCACCAACAGTTCTTAATGAAAAACTGTTTTTT. Encoded protein: CSAPTVLNEKLFF. The genes are TRBV20-1 and TRBJ1-4; D is unclear. The length of the CDR3 is 13 residues. Germline-derived CDR1 and CDR2 are DFQATT and SNEGSKA (reference sequence).

V usage is TRBV20-1 and J usage is TRBJ2-5, with D perhaps matching TRBD1 (5 bases). The CDR3 is made up of 15 amino acids. The germline V gene encodes CDR1 DFQATT and CDR2 SNEGSKA (reference sequence). V lost 0 bases, J lost 5 bases, and 16 bases lay in between. DNA for the CDR3: TGCAGTGCTAGAGACTATAGGGGCCCCGGGGAGACCCAGTACTTC. Translated, it gives CSARDYRGPGETQYF.

This chain uses TRBV6-2 or TRBV6-3 with TRBJ1-1; D unresolved. Germline V gives CDR1 MNHEY, CDR2 SVGEGT. The CDR3 runs 15 residues. V lost 2 bases and J 3 bases, leaving 13 bases between the germline ends. The CDR3 spells CASSYREGVDTEAFF. DNA of the CDR3: TGTGCCAGCAGTTACCGGGAGGGTGTCGACACTGAAGCTTTCTTT.

This clonotype occurred a few times. J is TRBJ1-5 and V is TRBV24-1; weak D call: TRBD1 (5 bases). The CDR3 runs 14 residues. The germline V gene encodes CDR1 KGHDR and CDR2 SFDVKD. V was cut by 2 bases and J by 7 bases, with 11 bases left in between. CDR3 sequence: CATSDSQGPQPQHF. CDR3 coding DNA: TGTGCCACCAGTGATTCTCAGGGACCACAGCCCCAGCATTTT.

This clonotype was counted between two and nine times. The chain links TRBV28 to TRBJ1-5; weak D call: TRBD1 (5 bases). Trimming stripped 7 bases from V and 6 bases from J, with 10 bases between. The CDR3 totals 12 residues. The V gene's germline CDR1 is MDHEN and CDR2 SYDVKM. For the CDR3, the DNA is TGTGCCAGCAAACCCGGGGGTCAGCCCCAGCATTTT. Its protein product is CASKPGGQPQHF.

The chain joins TRBV18 to TRBJ1-2, with D possibly being TRBD1 (5 bases). CDR1 is KGHSH, CDR2 LQKENI, per germline. The CDR3 spans 14 residues. V lost 2 bases to trimming and J lost 8 bases, with 15 bases between them. For the CDR3, the DNA is TGTGCCAGCTCACCAGTGGAAGGGGTGGGCGGCTACACCTTC. The encoded protein is CASSPVEGVGGYTF.

This chain links TRBV7-3 with TRBJ2-2; 9 bases are shared with TRBD2. Germline V gene data show CDR1 as SGHTA and CDR2 as FQGTGA. Losses at the gene ends were 5 bases for V and 5 bases for J; bases not matched to a gene: 9. The CDR3 totals 16 residues. The CDR3 reads CASSPPAGGFTGELFF. CDR3 nucleotide sequence: TGTGCCAGCAGCCCCCCAGCGGGAGGTTTTACCGGGGAGCTGTTTTTT.

The gene calls are TRBV28 and TRBJ1-5, with D possibly being TRBD1 (5 bases). CDR3 length equals 15 residues. Trimming took 8 bases from V and 2 from J, leaving 16 bases between them. Germline V lookup: CDR1 MDHEN, CDR2 SYDVKM. In nucleotides, the CDR3 is TGTGCCAGCGGTCCCGGGGGGATAGGCAATCAGCCCCAGCATTTT. It translates to CASGPGGIGNQPQHF.

The CDR3 DNA reads TGCGCCAGCAGCCCCGGACCCGGAACGAACTATGGCTACACCTTC. Protein product: CASSPGPGTNYGYTF. The rearrangement links TRBV4-3 to TRBJ1-2; D is undetermined. CDR1 and CDR2 from the germline V gene are LGHNA and YSLEER. V was pared by 4 bases and J by 2 bases, with 14 bases between. This CDR3 has 15 residues.

The chain couples TRBV2 to TRBJ2-7, with 10 bases fitting TRBD1. Germline V gives CDR1 SNHLY, CDR2 FYNNEI. This CDR3 has 14 residues. V was pared by 4 bases and J by 6 bases, with 6 bases of the junction left unmatched. CDR3 nucleotide sequence: TGTGCCAGCAGTGGGACAGGGGGTGAGTCCGAGCAGTACTTC. Translation: CASSGTGGESEQYF.

This clonotype turned up a few times. This chain links TRBV5-4 with TRBJ1-6; 7 nucleotides line up with TRBD1. After removal of 9 bases from V and 8 bases from J, the junction contained 11 bases not matched to a gene. CDR1 and CDR2 from the germline V gene are SGHNT and YYREEE (reference sequence). The CDR3 spans 14 residues. The CDR3 region has the DNA TGTGCCACCACAAAGGGACAGTCGGATTCACCCCTCCACTTT. Translation: CATTKGQSDSPLHF.

This clonotype was picked up a small number of times. The chain recombines TRBV20-1 with TRBJ2-1; 7 nucleotides line up with TRBD2. V was clipped by 8 bases and J by 9 bases; unmatched bases: 10. CDR1 is DFQATT and CDR2 is SNEGSKA in the germline V gene (reference sequence). The CDR3 has 12 amino acids. CDR3 residues: CSTRGYLGEQFF. The CDR3 bases are TGCAGTACGCGGGGGTATCTCGGTGAGCAGTTCTTC.

Only a few counts were recorded for this clonotype. J is TRBJ2-1 and V is TRBV20-1; 9 bases are shared with TRBD2. Germline lookup yields CDR1 DFQATT and CDR2 SNEGSKA (reference sequence). J lost 4 bases, V lost 0 bases, and 7 bases had no gene match. This CDR3 is built from 16 residues. The DNA of the CDR3 is TGCAGTGCTAGAGATCAGGGCGGGAGGGCTTACAATGAGCAGTTCTTC. Protein product: CSARDQGGRAYNEQFF.

The chain joins TRBV6-5 to TRBJ1-5; no clear D. Germline loops: CDR1 MNHEY, CDR2 SVGAGI. The CDR3 runs 15 residues. Trimming removed 0 bases at V and 6 bases at J, with 12 bases between. In DNA form, the CDR3 reads TGTGCCAGCAGTTACTCGTATTCAGAGGGTCAGCCCCAGCATTTT. Translating gives CASSYSYSEGQPQHF.

This clonotype has more than one count but fewer than ten. The V gene is TRBV7-8, the J gene TRBJ1-5, with TRBD1 as a possible D gene (5 bases). Looked up from germline, CDR1 is SGHVS and CDR2 is FQNEAQ. The CDR3 is 17 residues long. V shed 4 bases and J shed 1 base, with 17 bases lying between them. CDR3 nucleotide sequence: TGTGCCAGCAGCTCCGAAGGGGTGGGAGTGAGCAATCAGCCCCAGCATTTT. It codes for CASSSEGVGVSNQPQHF. The whole variable domain, filled in from reference TRBV7-8 and TRBJ1-5, reads GAGVSQSPRYKVAKRGQDVALRCDPISGHVSLFWYQQALGQGPEFLTYFQNEAQLDKSGLPSDRFFAERPEGSVSTLKIQRTQQEDSAVYLCASSSEGVGVSNQPQHFGDGTRLSIL.

Only a few counts were recorded for this clonotype. V is TRBV6-1 and J is TRBJ1-5; tentatively, D is TRBD1 (6 bases). CDR1 is MNHNS and CDR2 is SASEGT in the germline V gene. Trimming took 7 bases from V and 6 from J, leaving 13 bases between them. This CDR3 has 13 amino acids. The CDR3 reads CASNTGFGQPQHF. CDR3 in DNA: TGTGCCAGCAACACAGGGTTTGGTCAGCCCCAGCATTTT.

V gene TRBV20-1 combines with J gene TRBJ2-3; 8 nucleotides agree with TRBD1. The CDR3 loop spans 16 amino acids. Germline assignment: CDR1 DFQATT and CDR2 SNEGSKA (reference sequence). J lost 3 bases, V lost 4 bases, and 12 bases had no gene match. The CDR3 reads CSAILKGTGKTDTQYF. CDR3 bases: TGCAGTGCTATACTAAAGGGGACAGGCAAAACAGATACGCAGTATTTT.

The V and J genes are TRBV5-1 and TRBJ1-2; 7 bases are a match to TRBD1. The V gene end was trimmed by 2 bases and the J gene end by 4 bases; junction bases not matched to a gene: 5. The CDR3 length is 14 residues. Per germline, CDR1 SGHRS and CDR2 YFSETQ. CDR3 region: CASSLDRVGYGYTF. In DNA, the CDR3 is TGCGCCAGCAGCTTAGACAGGGTTGGCTATGGCTACACCTTC.